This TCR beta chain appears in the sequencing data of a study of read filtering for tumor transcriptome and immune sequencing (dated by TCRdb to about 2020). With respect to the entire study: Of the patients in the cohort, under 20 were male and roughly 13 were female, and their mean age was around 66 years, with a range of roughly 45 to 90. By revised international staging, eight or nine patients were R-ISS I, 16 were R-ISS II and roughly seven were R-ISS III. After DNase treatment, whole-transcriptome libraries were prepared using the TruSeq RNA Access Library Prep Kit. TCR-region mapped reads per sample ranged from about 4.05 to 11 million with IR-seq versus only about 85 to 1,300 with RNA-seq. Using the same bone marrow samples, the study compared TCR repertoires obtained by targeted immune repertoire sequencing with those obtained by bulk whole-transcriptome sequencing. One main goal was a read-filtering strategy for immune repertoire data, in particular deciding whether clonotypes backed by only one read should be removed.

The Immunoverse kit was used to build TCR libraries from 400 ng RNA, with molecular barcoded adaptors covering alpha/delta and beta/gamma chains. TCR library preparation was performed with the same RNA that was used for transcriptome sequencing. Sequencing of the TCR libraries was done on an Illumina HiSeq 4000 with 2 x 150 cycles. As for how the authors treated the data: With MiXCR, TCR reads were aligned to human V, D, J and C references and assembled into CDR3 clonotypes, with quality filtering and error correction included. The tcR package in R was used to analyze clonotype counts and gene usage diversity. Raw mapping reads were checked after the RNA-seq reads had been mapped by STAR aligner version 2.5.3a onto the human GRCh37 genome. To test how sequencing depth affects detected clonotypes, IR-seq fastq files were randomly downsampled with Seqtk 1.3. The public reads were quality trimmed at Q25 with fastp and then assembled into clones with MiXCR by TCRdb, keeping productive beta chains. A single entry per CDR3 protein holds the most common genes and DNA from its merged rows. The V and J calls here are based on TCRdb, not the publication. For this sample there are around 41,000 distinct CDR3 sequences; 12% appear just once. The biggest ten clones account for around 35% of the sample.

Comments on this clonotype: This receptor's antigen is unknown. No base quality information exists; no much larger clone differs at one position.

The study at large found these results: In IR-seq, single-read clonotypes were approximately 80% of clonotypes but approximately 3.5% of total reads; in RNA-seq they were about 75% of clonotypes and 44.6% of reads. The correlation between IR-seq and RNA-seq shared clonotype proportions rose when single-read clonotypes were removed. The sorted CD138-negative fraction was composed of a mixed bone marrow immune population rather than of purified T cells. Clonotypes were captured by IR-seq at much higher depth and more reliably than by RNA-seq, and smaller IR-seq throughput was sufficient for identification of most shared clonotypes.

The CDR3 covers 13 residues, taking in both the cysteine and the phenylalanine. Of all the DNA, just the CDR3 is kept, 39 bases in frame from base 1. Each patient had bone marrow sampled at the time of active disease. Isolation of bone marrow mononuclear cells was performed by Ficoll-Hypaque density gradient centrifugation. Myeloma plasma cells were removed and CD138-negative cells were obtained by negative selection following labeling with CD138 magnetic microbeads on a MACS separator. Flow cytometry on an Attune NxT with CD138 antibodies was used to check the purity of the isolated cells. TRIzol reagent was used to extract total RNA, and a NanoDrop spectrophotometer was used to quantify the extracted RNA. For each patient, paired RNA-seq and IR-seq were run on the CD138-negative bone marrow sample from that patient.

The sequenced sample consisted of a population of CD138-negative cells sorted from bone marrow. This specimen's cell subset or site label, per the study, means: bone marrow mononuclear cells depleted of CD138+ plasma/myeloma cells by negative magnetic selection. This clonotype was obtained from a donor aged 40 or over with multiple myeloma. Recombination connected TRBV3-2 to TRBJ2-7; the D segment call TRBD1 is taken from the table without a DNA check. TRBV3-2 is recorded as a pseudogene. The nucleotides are TGTGCCAGCAGCCAAGCGGGGGTGGACGAGCAGTACTTC. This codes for CASSQAGVDEQYF.